This entry features one T cell receptor beta chain sequence. Its antigen is as yet unknown. The sample comes from a study of human T cells and chemical hapten exposure. Turning to the study itself: Predominantly women, the patients had alopecia areata, totalis or universalis.

Study-wide points: Alopecia was present in the donors, so their immune response may differ from healthy people's.

TCRdb ran MiXCR on the RACE reads and lists one entry per CDR3 protein. The repertoire holds some 120,000 distinct CDR3 sequences, roughly an eighth seen once, with more than 1.3% in the top ten. The sample's time point: patch test 1, 2 weeks after DPC sensitization. Regarding treatment: therapeutic diphenylcyclopropenone sensitization with weekly scalp DPC. Blood was collected ahead of every patch test applied. Trimming stripped 3 bases from V and 6 bases from J, with 8 bases between. This CDR3 has 12 amino acids. V gene TRBV12-3 or TRBV12-4 combines with J gene TRBJ2-5; D gene ambiguous. This TCR derives from a woman in her forties or fifties with alopecia areata. Some clones in this sample may be carry-over from other donors' samples. Sequencing used whole blood, obtained in connection with sensitization to the hapten diphenylcyclopropenone (DPC). The CDR3 coding sequence is TGTGCCAGCAGTTTTCCCGAGCAGACCCAGTACTTC. It yields the protein CASSFPEQTQYF.